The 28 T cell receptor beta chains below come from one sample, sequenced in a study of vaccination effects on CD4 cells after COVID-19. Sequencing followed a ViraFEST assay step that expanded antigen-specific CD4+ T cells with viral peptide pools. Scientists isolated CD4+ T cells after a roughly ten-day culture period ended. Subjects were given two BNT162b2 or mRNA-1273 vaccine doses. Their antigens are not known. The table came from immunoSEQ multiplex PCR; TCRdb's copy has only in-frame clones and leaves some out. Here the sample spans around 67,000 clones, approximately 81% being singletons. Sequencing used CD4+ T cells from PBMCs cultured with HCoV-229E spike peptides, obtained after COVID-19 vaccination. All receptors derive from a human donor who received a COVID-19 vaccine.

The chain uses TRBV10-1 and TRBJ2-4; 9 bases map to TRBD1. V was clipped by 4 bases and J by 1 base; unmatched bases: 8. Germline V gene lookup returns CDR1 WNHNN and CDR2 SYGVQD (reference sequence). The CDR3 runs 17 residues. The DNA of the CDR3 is TGCGCCAGCAGTGGTCCCTCAGGACAGGGGGCCAAAAACATTCAGTACTTC. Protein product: CASSGPSGQGAKNIQYF.

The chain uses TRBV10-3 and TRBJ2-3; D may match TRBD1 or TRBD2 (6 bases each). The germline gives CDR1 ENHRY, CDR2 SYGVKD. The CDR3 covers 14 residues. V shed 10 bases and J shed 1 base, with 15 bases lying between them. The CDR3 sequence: CASGGGLGTDTQYF. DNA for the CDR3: TGTGCCAGCGGAGGGGGACTGGGCACAGATACGCAGTATTTT.

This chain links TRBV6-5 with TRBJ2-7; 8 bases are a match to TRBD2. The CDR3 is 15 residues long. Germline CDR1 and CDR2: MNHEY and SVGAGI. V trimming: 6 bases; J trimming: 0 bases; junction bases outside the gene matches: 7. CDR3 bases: TGTGCCAGCAGAAAAGGACTAGCTGCCTCCTACGAGCAGTACGTC. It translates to CASRKGLAASYEQYV.

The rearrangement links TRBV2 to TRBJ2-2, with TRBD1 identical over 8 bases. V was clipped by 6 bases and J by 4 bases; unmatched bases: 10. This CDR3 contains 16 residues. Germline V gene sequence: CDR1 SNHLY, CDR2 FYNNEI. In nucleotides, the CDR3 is TGTGCCAGCAGCTACACTAGACAGGGGCCCACCGGGGAGCTGTTTTTT. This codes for CASSYTRQGPTGELFF.

CDR3 DNA sequence: TGCGCCAGCAGCTACGACAGCTTCTCTGGAAACACCATATATTTT. Translated, it gives CASSYDSFSGNTIYF. The chain is built from TRBV5-1 and TRBJ1-3, with a weak D call TRBD1 (5 bases). The CDR3 loop spans 15 amino acids. V was shortened by 3 bases and J by 0 bases, with 10 bases between the two germline ends. Germline V gene lookup returns CDR1 SGHRS and CDR2 YFSETQ.

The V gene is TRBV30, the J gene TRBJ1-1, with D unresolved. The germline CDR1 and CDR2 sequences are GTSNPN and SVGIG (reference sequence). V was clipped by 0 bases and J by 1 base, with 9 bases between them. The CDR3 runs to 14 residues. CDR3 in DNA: TGTGCCTGGAGTGTACTCTTGTGGAACACTGAAGCTTTCTTT. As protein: CAWSVLLWNTEAFF.

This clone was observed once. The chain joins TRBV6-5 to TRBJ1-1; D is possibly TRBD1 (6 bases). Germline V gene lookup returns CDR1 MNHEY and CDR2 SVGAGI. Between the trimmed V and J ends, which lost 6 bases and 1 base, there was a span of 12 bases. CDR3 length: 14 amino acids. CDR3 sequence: CASSWGGANTEAFF. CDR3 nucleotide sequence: TGTGCCAGCAGCTGGGGGGGGGCGAACACTGAAGCTTTCTTT.

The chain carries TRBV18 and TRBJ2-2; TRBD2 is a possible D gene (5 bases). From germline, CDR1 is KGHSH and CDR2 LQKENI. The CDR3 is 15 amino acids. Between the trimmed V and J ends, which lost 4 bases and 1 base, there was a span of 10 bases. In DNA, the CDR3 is TGTGCCAGCTCACGTACGGGGTTGAACACCGGGGAGCTGTTTTTT. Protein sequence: CASSRTGLNTGELFF.

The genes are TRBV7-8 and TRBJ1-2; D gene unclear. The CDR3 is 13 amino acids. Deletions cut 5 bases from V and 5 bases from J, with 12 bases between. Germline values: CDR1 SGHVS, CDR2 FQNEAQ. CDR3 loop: CASSPERGYGYTF. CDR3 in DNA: TGTGCCAGCAGCCCCGAACGAGGGTATGGCTACACCTTC.

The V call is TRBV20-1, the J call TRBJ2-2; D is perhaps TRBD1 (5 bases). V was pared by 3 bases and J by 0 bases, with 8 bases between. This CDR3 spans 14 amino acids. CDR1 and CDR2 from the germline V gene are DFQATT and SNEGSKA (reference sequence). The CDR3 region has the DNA TGCAGTGCTAGTCCGGACACGAACACCGGGGAGCTGTTTTTT. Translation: CSASPDTNTGELFF.

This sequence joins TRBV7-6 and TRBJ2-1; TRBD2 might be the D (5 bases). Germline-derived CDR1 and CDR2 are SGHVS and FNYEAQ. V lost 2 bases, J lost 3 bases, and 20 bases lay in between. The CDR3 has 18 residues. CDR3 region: CASSLPLNARGGYNEQFF. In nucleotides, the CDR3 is TGTGCCAGCAGCTTACCGTTAAACGCCCGAGGAGGCTACAATGAGCAGTTCTTC. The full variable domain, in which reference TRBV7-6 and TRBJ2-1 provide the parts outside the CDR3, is GAGVSQSPRYKVTKRGQDVALRCDPISGHVSLYWYRQALGQGPEFLTYFNYEAQQDKSGLPNDRFSAERPEGSISTLTIQRTEQRDSAMYRCASSLPLNARGGYNEQFFGPGTRLTVL.

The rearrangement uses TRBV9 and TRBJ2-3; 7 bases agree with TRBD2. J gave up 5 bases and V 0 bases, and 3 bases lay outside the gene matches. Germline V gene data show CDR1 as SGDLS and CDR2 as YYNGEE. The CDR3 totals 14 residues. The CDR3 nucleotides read TGTGCCAGCAGCGTAGGACTAGCCGGAGATACGCAGTATTTT. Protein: CASSVGLAGDTQYF. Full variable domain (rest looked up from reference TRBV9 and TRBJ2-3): DSGVTQTPKHLITATGQRVTLRCSPRSGDLSVYWYQQSLDQGLQFLIQYYNGEERAKGNILERFSAQQFPDLHSELNLSSLELGDSALYFCASSVGLAGDTQYFGPGTRLTVL.

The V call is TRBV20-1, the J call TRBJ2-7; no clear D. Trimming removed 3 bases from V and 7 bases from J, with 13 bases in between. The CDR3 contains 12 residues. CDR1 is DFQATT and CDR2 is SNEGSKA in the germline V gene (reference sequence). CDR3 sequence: CSASKAALEQYV. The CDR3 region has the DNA TGCAGTGCTAGTAAGGCAGCCTTGGAGCAGTACGTC.

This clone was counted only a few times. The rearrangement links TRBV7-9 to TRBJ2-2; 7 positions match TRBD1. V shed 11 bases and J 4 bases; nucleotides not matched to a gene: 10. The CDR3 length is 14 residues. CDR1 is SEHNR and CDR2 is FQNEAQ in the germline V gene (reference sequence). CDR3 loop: CAALVDRTTGELFF. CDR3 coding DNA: TGTGCCGCCCTTGTGGACAGGACCACCGGGGAGCTGTTTTTT.

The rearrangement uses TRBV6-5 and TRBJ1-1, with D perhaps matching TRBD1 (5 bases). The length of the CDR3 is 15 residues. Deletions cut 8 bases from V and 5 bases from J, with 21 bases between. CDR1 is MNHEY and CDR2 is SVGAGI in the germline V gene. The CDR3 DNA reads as TGTGCCAGCCTTCCCCCGGGCAGCAAGGGGACTGAAGCTTTCTTT. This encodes CASLPPGSKGTEAFF.

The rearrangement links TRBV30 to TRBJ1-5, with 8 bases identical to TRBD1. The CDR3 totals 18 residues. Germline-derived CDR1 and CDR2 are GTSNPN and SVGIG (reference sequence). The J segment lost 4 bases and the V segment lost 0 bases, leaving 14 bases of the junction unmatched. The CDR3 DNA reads TGTGCCTGGAGTGTATCAAGGACAGGGCGCGATGGGAATCAGCCCCAGCATTTT. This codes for CAWSVSRTGRDGNQPQHF.

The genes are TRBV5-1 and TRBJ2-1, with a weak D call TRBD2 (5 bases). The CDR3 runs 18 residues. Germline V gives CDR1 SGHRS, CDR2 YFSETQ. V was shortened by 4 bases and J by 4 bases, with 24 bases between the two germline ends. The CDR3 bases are TGCGCCAGCAGCCCGCTACTAGTGCCCGAAGCCCCATACAATGAGCAGTTCTTC. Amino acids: CASSPLLVPEAPYNEQFF.

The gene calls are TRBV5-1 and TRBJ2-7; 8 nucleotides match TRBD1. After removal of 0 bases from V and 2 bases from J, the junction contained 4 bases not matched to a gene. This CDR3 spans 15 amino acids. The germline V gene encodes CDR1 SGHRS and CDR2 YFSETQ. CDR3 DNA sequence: TGCGCCAGCAGCTTGGTGGCAGGGGGCACCTACGAGCAGTACGTC. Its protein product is CASSLVAGGTYEQYV.

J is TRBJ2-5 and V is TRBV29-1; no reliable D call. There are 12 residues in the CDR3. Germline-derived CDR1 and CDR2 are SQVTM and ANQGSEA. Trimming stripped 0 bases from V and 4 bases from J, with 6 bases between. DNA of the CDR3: TGCAGCGTTGAAGAGGGTGTAGAGACCCAGTACTTC. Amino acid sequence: CSVEEGVETQYF.

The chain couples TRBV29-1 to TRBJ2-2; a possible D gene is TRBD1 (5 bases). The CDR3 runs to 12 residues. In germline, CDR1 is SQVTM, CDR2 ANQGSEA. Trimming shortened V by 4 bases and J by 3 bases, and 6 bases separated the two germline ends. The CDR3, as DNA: TGCAGCGTTGGGGGCGACACCGGGGAGCTGTTTTTT. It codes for CSVGGDTGELFF.

In DNA form, the CDR3 reads TGTGCCAGTTCAGACAGGGCCCGGGAGACCCAGTACTTC. It codes for CASSDRARETQYF. The V and J genes are TRBV19 and TRBJ2-5; 7 nucleotides line up with TRBD1. The CDR3 loop spans 13 amino acids. CDR1 and CDR2 from the germline V gene are LNHDA and SQIVND (reference sequence). Germline trimming cut 8 bases from V and 5 bases from J; bases unmatched to any gene: 8.

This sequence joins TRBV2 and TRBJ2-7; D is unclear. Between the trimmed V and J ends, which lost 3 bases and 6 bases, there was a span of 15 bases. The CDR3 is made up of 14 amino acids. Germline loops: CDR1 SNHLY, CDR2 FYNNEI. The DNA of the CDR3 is TGTGCCAGCAGTGATAACCCCGACCCTATCGAGCAGTACGTC. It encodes CASSDNPDPIEQYV.

CDR3 sequence: CASSTSGFNTEAFF. In DNA, the CDR3 is TGTGCCAGCAGCACCTCGGGGTTTAACACTGAAGCTTTCTTT. This chain uses TRBV7-3 with TRBJ1-1; D remains ambiguous. The CDR3 has 14 residues. V was cut by 5 bases and J by 2 bases, with 12 bases left in between. Germline CDR1 is SGHTA and CDR2 is FQGTGA.

The CDR3 spells CASSLKPGTDNSPLHF. In DNA form, the CDR3 reads TGTGCCAGCAGCCTTAAACCCGGGACTGATAATTCACCCCTCCACTTT. The chain recombines TRBV7-6 with TRBJ1-6; maybe TRBD1 (5 bases). This CDR3 is 16 amino acids long. V was clipped by 5 bases and J by 5 bases, with 16 bases between them. Germline V gene lookup returns CDR1 SGHVS and CDR2 FNYEAQ. Filled out from reference TRBV7-6 and TRBJ1-6, the complete variable domain reads GAGVSQSPRYKVTKRGQDVALRCDPISGHVSLYWYRQALGQGPEFLTYFNYEAQQDKSGLPNDRFSAERPEGSISTLTIQRTEQRDSAMYRCASSLKPGTDNSPLHFGNGTRLTVT.

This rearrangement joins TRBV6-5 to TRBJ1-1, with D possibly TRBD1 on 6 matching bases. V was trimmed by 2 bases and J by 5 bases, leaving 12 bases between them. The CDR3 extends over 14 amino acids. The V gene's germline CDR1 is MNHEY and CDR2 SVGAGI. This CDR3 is CASSYGRGRTEAFF. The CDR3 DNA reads TGTGCCAGCAGTTACGGCAGGGGTAGGACTGAAGCTTTCTTT.

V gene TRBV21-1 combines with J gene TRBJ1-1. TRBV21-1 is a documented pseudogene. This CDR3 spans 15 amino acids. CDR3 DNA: TGTGCCAGCAGCGGAGGGGGACCACTGAACACTGAAGCTTTCTTT. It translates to CASSGGGPLNTEAFF.

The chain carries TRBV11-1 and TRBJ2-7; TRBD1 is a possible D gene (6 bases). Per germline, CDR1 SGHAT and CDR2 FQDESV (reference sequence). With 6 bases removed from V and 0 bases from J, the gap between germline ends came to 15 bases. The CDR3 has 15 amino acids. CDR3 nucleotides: TGTGCCAGCAGTCCCTACTCGGACAGCTCCTACGAGCAGTACGTC. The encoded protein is CASSPYSDSSYEQYV.

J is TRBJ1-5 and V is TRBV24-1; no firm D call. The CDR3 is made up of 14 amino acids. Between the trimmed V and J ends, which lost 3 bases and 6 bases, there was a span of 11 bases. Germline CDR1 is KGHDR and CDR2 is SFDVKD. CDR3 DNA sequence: TGTGCCACCAGTGATAGTGGATACCTTCAGCCCCAGCATTTT. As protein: CATSDSGYLQPQHF.